The 27 T cell receptor beta chains listed next were all sequenced from one sample in a study of shared clonotypes between healthy human individuals. Sequenced by immunoSEQ multiplex PCR; TCRdb stores in-frame clones only, minus some. The sample holds millions of clones, more than 85% seen once. The specimen sequenced was naive CD4+ T cells from PBMCs. Subset noted: CD45RA+ positively selected. The origin of the receptors is a man younger than 35 in good health. Some clones in this sample may be carry-over from other donors' samples.

The chain has TRBV19 and TRBJ2-3; weak D call: TRBD1 (6 bases). Trimming pared 5 bases from V and 1 base from J, leaving 10 bases between. Germline assignment: CDR1 LNHDA and CDR2 SQIVND (reference sequence). The CDR3 totals 14 residues. The CDR3 protein is CASSSGQRTDTQYF. The CDR3 DNA reads as TGTGCCAGTAGTTCAGGACAGCGCACAGATACGCAGTATTTT.

The rearrangement uses TRBV18 and TRBJ1-1; D is perhaps TRBD1 (5 bases). V was cut by 6 bases and J by 4 bases, with 18 bases left in between. Germline V gives CDR1 KGHSH, CDR2 LQKENI. The CDR3 sequence is 15 residues long. The DNA for the CDR3 is TGTGCCAGCTCGGGCGGCAGGGTACGGGGCACTGAAGCTTTCTTT. It specifies CASSGGRVRGTEAFF.

This clone occurred once. The chain uses TRBV5-1 and TRBJ2-3; TRBD2 aligns across 7 bases. The CDR3 runs to 15 residues. Germline-derived CDR1 and CDR2 are SGHRS and YFSETQ. The junction had 9 bases not matched to a gene; V was cut back by 7 bases and J by 1 base. DNA of the CDR3: TGCGCCAGCGTGGTGGGCGGGAGCGGCACAGATACGCAGTATTTT. This codes for CASVVGGSGTDTQYF.

The rearrangement links TRBV28 to TRBJ2-7; maybe TRBD1 (6 bases). CDR1 is MDHEN and CDR2 is SYDVKM in the germline V gene. The CDR3 extends over 15 amino acids. The germline V and J ends were trimmed by 1 base and 4 bases, with 14 bases remaining between them. CDR3 sequence reads: CASSLLGGRQYEQYF. The CDR3 DNA is TGTGCCAGCAGTTTATTAGGGGGACGACAGTACGAGCAGTACTTC.

This CDR3 reads CASSEDTGLAGDLVRGNYEQYF. The DNA for the CDR3 is TGTGCCAGCAGTGAAGATACGGGACTAGCGGGAGATTTGGTTCGGGGAAACTACGAGCAGTACTTC. The rearrangement uses TRBV6-1 and TRBJ2-7; 14 nucleotides agree with TRBD2. Germline lookup yields CDR1 MNHNS and CDR2 SASEGT. This CDR3 region has 22 residues. Losses at the gene ends were 1 base for V and 3 bases for J; bases not matched to a gene: 20.

The chain combines TRBV30 with TRBJ1-1, with D perhaps matching TRBD1 (5 bases). The CDR3 loop spans 16 amino acids. Trimming removed 0 bases at V and 3 bases at J, with 17 bases between. The germline CDR1 and CDR2 sequences are GTSNPN and SVGIG (reference sequence). CDR3 residues: CAWSVSGGAGHTEAFF. Here the CDR3 DNA reads TGTGCCTGGAGTGTATCCGGAGGGGCAGGGCACACTGAAGCTTTCTTT.

This clone was detected only once. This same CDR3 is encoded by further DNA sequences in the sample. The rearrangement links TRBV9 to TRBJ2-5, with 7 positions matching TRBD2. Per germline, CDR1 SGDLS and CDR2 YYNGEE. V lost 3 bases, J lost 5 bases, and 4 bases stayed unmatched. This CDR3 is built from 13 residues. The CDR3 reads CASSGGSGETQYF. CDR3 DNA: TGTGCCAGCAGCGGCGGGAGCGGTGAGACCCAGTACTTC. Full variable domain (missing parts from reference TRBV9 and TRBJ2-5): DSGVTQTPKHLITATGQRVTLRCSPRSGDLSVYWYQQSLDQGLQFLIQYYNGEERAKGNILERFSAQQFPDLHSELNLSSLELGDSALYFCASSGGSGETQYFGPGTRLLVL.

The chain carries TRBV5-1 and TRBJ1-1; TRBD1 might be the D (6 bases). Germline-derived CDR1 and CDR2 are SGHRS and YFSETQ. With 2 bases removed from V and 6 bases from J, the gap between germline ends came to 11 bases. This CDR3 contains 13 residues. The CDR3 DNA follows: TGCGCCAGCAGCTTTGGGGGGCACCCTGAAGCTTTCTTT. The encoded protein is CASSFGGHPEAFF.

The chain carries TRBV9 and TRBJ2-7, with a tentative D call TRBD2 (6 bases). CDR1 and CDR2 (germline): SGDLS, YYNGEE. The CDR3 totals 19 residues. V was trimmed by 1 base and J by 1 base, leaving 24 bases between them. The CDR3 coding sequence is TGTGCCAGCAGCGTAACCACCTTTTCGCGGGGAGGTGGATCCTACGAGCAGTACTTC. Its translation: CASSVTTFSRGGGSYEQYF.

The count of this clone is one. J is TRBJ1-1 and V is TRBV28; TRBD1 matches 10 bases. V dropped 3 bases and J dropped 4; count of bases not matched to a gene: 11. This CDR3 has 17 amino acids. CDR1 is MDHEN, CDR2 SYDVKM, per germline. CDR3 sequence reads: CASSLTAGTGEVTEAFF. The CDR3 DNA reads TGTGCCAGCAGTTTGACCGCCGGGACAGGGGAGGTCACTGAAGCTTTCTTT.

The J gene is TRBJ2-1, the V gene TRBV29-1; tentatively, D is TRBD2 (5 bases). Trimming removed 4 bases at V and 7 bases at J, with 20 bases between. This CDR3 is built from 15 residues. In germline, CDR1 is SQVTM, CDR2 ANQGSEA. CDR3 in DNA: TGCAGCGTTGTGGCGACCCTAAGGCGGGTGAATGAGCAGTTCTTC. This codes for CSVVATLRRVNEQFF.

The chain joins TRBV30 to TRBJ2-3, with a weak D call TRBD2 (5 bases). The CDR3 has 13 amino acids. Germline assignment: CDR1 GTSNPN and CDR2 SVGIG (reference sequence). The germline V and J ends were trimmed by 4 bases and 4 bases, with 12 bases remaining between them. CDR3 nucleotide sequence: TGTGCCTGGACTCCTCTAGCTCCAGATACGCAGTATTTT. It encodes CAWTPLAPDTQYF.

Comments on this clone: Other DNA sequences within the sample encode an identical CDR3. J is TRBJ2-7 and V is TRBV5-1, with 8 bases identical to TRBD1. CDR3 length: 14 residues. The V gene's germline CDR1 is SGHRS and CDR2 YFSETQ. V was pared by 3 bases and J by 1 base, with 3 bases of the junction left unmatched. CDR3 sequence: CASSSRQGSYEQYF. CDR3 sequence (DNA): TGCGCCAGCAGCTCTCGACAGGGGTCCTACGAGCAGTACTTC.

This chain uses TRBV7-9 with TRBJ2-7; 8 bases agree with TRBD1. This CDR3 is built from 15 residues. CDR1 and CDR2 (germline): SEHNR, FQNEAQ (reference sequence). V gave up 1 base and J gave up 6 bases; unmatched junction bases: 8. CDR3 amino acids: CASSLGAGGFGEQYF. In nucleotides, the CDR3 is TGTGCCAGCAGCTTAGGAGCAGGGGGCTTCGGCGAGCAGTACTTC.

The rearrangement links TRBV21-1 to TRBJ2-1; TRBD1, the table's D call, lacks a check against the DNA. TRBV21-1 constitutes a pseudogene. The CDR3 runs 15 residues. The CDR3 reads CASSKLTGGWDEQFF. The DNA for the CDR3 is TGTGCCAGCAGCAAACTAACAGGGGGTTGGGATGAGCAGTTCTTC.

The chain carries TRBV5-1 and TRBJ2-7; D possibly corresponds to TRBD2 (5 bases). The CDR3 length is 14 residues. V was pared by 3 bases and J by 6 bases, with 16 bases between. Germline V CDR1 and CDR2: SGHRS, YFSETQ. The CDR3 is CASSSIPGSVEQYF. The CDR3 DNA sequence: TGCGCCAGCAGCTCGATTCCGGGATCCGTCGAGCAGTACTTC.

The V and J genes are TRBV5-1 and TRBJ2-2; TRBD1 agrees at 10 bases. V dropped 4 bases and J dropped 5; count of bases not matched to a gene: 8. Germline values: CDR1 SGHRS, CDR2 YFSETQ. The CDR3 totals 16 residues. The CDR3 is CASSPTGQGSTGELFF. The CDR3 DNA reads TGCGCCAGCAGCCCGACGGGACAGGGGAGTACCGGGGAGCTGTTTTTT.

This chain links TRBV29-1 with TRBJ2-7; the D gene is possibly TRBD2 (5 bases). V dropped 2 bases and J dropped 2 bases, with 16 bases sitting between them. The CDR3 runs 15 residues. The germline V gene encodes CDR1 SQVTM and CDR2 ANQGSEA. As DNA, the CDR3 is TGCAGCGTTGAAAGTTGGGCCAACGGGGCCTACGAGCAGTACTTC. This encodes CSVESWANGAYEQYF.

This chain links TRBV18 with TRBJ2-1; TRBD1 aligns across 7 bases. The CDR3 runs to 16 residues. V shed 1 base and J 3 bases; nucleotides not matched to a gene: 6. CDR1 KGHSH and CDR2 LQKENI come from the germline V gene. DNA of the CDR3: TGTGCCAGCTCACCACTGCTTCAGGGGGACTACAATGAGCAGTTCTTC. Translated, it gives CASSPLLQGDYNEQFF. Combining the CDR3 with reference TRBV18 and TRBJ2-1 gives the whole variable domain NAGVMQNPRHLVRRRGQEARLRCSPMKGHSHVYWYRQLPEEGLKFMVYLQKENIIDESGMPKERFSAEFPKEGPSILRIQQVVRGDSAAYFCASSPLLQGDYNEQFFGPGTRLTVL.

The chain carries TRBV7-9 and TRBJ1-6; weak D call: TRBD1 (5 bases). The V end was cut by 1 base, the J end by 8 bases, with 12 bases between. Germline loops: CDR1 SEHNR, CDR2 FQNEAQ (reference sequence). The CDR3 has 15 residues. The CDR3 protein is CASSLEGQGDSPLHF. DNA for the CDR3: TGTGCCAGCAGCTTAGAAGGCCAGGGAGATTCACCCCTCCACTTT.

This clone was found once. The chain couples TRBV6-1 to TRBJ1-2; TRBD1 might be the D (5 bases). This CDR3 has 12 amino acids. V shed 7 bases and J shed 3 bases, with 9 bases lying between them. Germline assignment: CDR1 MNHNS and CDR2 SASEGT. The CDR3 DNA is TGTGCCAGCAAGCGGGACCACTATGGCTACACCTTC. It specifies CASKRDHYGYTF.

This rearrangement joins TRBV5-1 to TRBJ1-3, with D unresolved. This CDR3 is built from 18 residues. Germline V gene data show CDR1 as SGHRS and CDR2 as YFSETQ. V was clipped by 0 bases and J by 4 bases, with 20 bases between them. As DNA, the CDR3 is TGCGCCAGCAGCTTGGCGGTAGGCTCGGCGGCTCGGGGAAACACCATATATTTT. This encodes CASSLAVGSAARGNTIYF.

J is TRBJ2-1 and V is TRBV28, with D possibly TRBD2 on 7 matching bases. Germline-derived CDR1 and CDR2 are MDHEN and SYDVKM. There are 15 residues in the CDR3. Trimming cost V 6 bases and J 8 bases, with 20 bases left between them. The CDR3 nucleotides are TGTGCCAGCAGCTCCGTCGGGGGCGGGAGCTATGAGCAGTTCTTC. This translates into CASSSVGGGSYEQFF.

The J gene is TRBJ2-5, the V gene TRBV29-1; TRBD1 is a possible D gene (6 bases). Germline values: CDR1 SQVTM, CDR2 ANQGSEA. The CDR3 is 11 residues long. The V and J ends lost 7 bases and 7 bases respectively, with 13 bases between them. In DNA form, the CDR3 reads TGCAGCGCTGGACAGAATCCGACCCAGTACTTC. This sequence encodes CSAGQNPTQYF.

The chain employs TRBV27 and TRBJ2-1; D is possibly TRBD1 or TRBD2 (5 bases each). The V gene lost 3 bases and the J gene lost 4 bases, with 10 bases spanning the gap. CDR1 is MNHEY, CDR2 SMNVEV, per germline (reference sequence). This CDR3 is built from 14 residues. The CDR3 DNA is TGTGCCAGCAGTTTGGCTGGGGGTTACAATGAGCAGTTCTTC. It codes for CASSLAGGYNEQFF.

This chain links TRBV19 with TRBJ2-7; maybe TRBD1 (6 bases). The V and J ends lost 5 bases and 4 bases respectively, with 18 bases between them. This CDR3 comprises 15 residues. The germline gives CDR1 LNHDA, CDR2 SQIVND (reference sequence). DNA of the CDR3: TGTGCCAGTAGTTCGACCGGGACACCTGTTTACGAGCAGTACTTC. This translates into CASSSTGTPVYEQYF.

The chain recombines TRBV2 with TRBJ2-7; D unresolved. Germline CDR1 and CDR2: SNHLY and FYNNEI. Trimming took off 8 bases at V and 0 bases at J, with 11 bases between the two ends. The CDR3 has 13 residues. CDR3 in amino acids: CASAIHHSYEQYF. The CDR3, as DNA: TGTGCCAGCGCGATACACCACTCCTACGAGCAGTACTTC.